This TCR beta chain derives from a study of T cell responses to AZD1222 COVID-19 vaccine. Broader study findings: Among spike-specific TCRs, nearly half reportedly target unmutated variant regions. Distributed over spike, vaccine-associated CD4 TCRs predominated at 160-218 and 743-854. Repertoires were obtained solely post-peak T cell response.

The CDR3 sequence is 13 residues long. Germline lookup yields CDR1 ENHRY and CDR2 SYGVKD. V was pared by 7 bases and J by 7 bases, with 14 bases between. About this clone itself: Antigen specificity is unknown.

Produced via immunoSEQ multiplex PCR; TCRdb's table is partial and in-frame only. This repertoire shows roughly 250,000 clones, roughly 93% found once; its top ten account for 0.55%. The rearrangement links TRBV10-3 to TRBJ2-1; D could derive from TRBD1 or TRBD2 (7 bases each). The clonotype comes from an adult in good health. The sample in question was peripheral blood, obtained on day 0 of AZD1222 vaccination. The CDR3 nucleotides read TGTGCCATCAAGGACCAGGGGGGGAATGAGCAGTTCTTC. The encoded protein is CAIKDQGGNEQFF.